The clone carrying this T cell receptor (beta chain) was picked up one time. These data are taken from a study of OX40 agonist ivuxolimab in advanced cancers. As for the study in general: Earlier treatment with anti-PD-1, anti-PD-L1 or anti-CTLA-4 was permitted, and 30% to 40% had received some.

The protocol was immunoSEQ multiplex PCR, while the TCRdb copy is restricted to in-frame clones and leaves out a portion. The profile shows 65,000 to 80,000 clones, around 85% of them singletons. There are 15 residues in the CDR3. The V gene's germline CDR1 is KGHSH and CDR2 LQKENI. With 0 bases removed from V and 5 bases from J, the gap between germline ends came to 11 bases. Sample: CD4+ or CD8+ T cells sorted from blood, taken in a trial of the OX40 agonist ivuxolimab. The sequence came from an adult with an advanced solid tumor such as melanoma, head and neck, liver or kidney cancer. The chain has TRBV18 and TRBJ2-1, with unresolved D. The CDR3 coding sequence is TGTGCCAGCTCACCACCGGTGGGGATGAACAATGAGCAGTTCTTC. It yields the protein CASSPPVGMNNEQFF.